These 4 T cell receptor beta chains were all obtained from the same sample, sequenced in a study of cytomegalovirus exposure and HLA in healthy donors. Profiling relied on immunoSEQ multiplex PCR, and the TCRdb table lists in-frame clones only, not all of them. The table records 110,000 to 150,000 clones, about 95% of them present only once. Specimen: PBMCs. These receptor sequences come from a man between 18 and 29 years old in good health and CMV-seropositive.

A word on this clone: Within the sample, other DNA sequences also encode this same CDR3. The chain couples TRBV19 to TRBJ2-3; possibly TRBD1 for D (6 bases). V lost 3 bases to trimming and J lost 0 bases, with 10 bases between them. This CDR3 has 15 residues. Germline V lookup: CDR1 LNHDA, CDR2 SQIVND (reference sequence). This CDR3 reads CASSMTGGSTDTQYF. As DNA, the CDR3 is TGTGCCAGTAGTATGACAGGTGGGAGCACAGATACGCAGTATTTT.

J is TRBJ1-5 and V is TRBV19, with D hard to call. The V end was cut by 7 bases, the J end by 1 base, with 14 bases between. The CDR3 is made up of 15 amino acids. Germline lookup yields CDR1 LNHDA and CDR2 SQIVND (reference sequence). The CDR3 loop reads CASIPIAASNQPQHF. The CDR3 coding sequence is TGTGCCAGTATCCCCATCGCCGCGAGCAATCAGCCCCAGCATTTT.

The chain has TRBV19 and TRBJ1-1, with D maybe TRBD1 (5 bases). This CDR3 has 14 amino acids. V lost 5 bases and J 5 bases, leaving 15 bases between the germline ends. Germline lookup yields CDR1 LNHDA and CDR2 SQIVND (reference sequence). CDR3: CASSASPGLTEAFF. CDR3 nucleotide sequence: TGTGCCAGTAGTGCATCGCCAGGGTTGACTGAAGCTTTCTTT.

This sequence joins TRBV28 and TRBJ2-7; 8 bases agree with TRBD2. J lost 0 bases, V lost 3 bases, and 7 bases had no gene match. The CDR3 has 16 residues. CDR1 MDHEN and CDR2 SYDVKM come from the germline V gene. The CDR3 loop is CASSLPLAGHSYEQYF. The CDR3 DNA is TGTGCCAGCAGTTTGCCGTTAGCGGGACACTCCTACGAGCAGTACTTC.